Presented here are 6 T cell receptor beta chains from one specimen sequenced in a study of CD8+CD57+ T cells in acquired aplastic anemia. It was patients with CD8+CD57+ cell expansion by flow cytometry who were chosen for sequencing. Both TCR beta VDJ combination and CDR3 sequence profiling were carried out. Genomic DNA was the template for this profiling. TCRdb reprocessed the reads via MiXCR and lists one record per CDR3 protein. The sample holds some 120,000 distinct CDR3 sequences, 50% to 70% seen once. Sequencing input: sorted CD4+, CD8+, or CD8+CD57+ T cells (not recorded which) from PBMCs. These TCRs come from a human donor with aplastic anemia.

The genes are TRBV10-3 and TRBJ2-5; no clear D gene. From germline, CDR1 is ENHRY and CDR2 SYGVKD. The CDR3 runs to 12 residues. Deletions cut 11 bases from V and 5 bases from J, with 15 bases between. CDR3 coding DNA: TGTGCCTCGGACCTAACGAAGGAGACCCAGTACTTC. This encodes CASDLTKETQYF.

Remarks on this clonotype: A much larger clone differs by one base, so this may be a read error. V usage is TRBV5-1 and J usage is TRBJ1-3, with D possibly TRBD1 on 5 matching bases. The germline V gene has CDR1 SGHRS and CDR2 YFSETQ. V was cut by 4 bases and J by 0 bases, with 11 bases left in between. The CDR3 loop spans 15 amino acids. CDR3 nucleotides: TGCGCCAGCAGCGCCGGGGCGGGCTCTGGAAACACCATATATTTT. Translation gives CASSAGAGSGNTIYF. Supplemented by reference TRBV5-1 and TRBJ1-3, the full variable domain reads KAGVTQTPRYLIKTRGQQVTLSCSPISGHRSVSWYQQTPGQGLQFLFEYFSETQRNKGNFPGRFSGRQFSNSRSEMNVSTLELGDSALYLCASSAGAGSGNTIYFGEGSWLTVV.

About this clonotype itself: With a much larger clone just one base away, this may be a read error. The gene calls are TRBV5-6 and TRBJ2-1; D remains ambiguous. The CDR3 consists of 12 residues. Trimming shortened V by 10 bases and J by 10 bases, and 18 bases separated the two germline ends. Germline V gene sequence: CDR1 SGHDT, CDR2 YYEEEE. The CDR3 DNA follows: TGTGCCCGCACCCCGGGCTCGGGCGAGCAGTTCTTC. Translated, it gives CARTPGSGEQFF.

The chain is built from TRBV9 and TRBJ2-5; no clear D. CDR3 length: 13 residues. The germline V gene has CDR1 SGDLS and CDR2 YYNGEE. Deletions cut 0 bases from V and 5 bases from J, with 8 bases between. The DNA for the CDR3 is TGTGCCAGCAGCGTAGGCACCGCGGAGACCCAGTACTTC. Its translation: CASSVGTAETQYF.

CDR3: CASSLTGILETQYF. CDR3 in DNA: TGCGCCAGCAGCTTAACAGGGATCTTAGAGACCCAGTACTTC. This chain links TRBV5-1 with TRBJ2-5; the D gene is possibly TRBD1 (6 bases). In germline, CDR1 is SGHRS, CDR2 YFSETQ. V lost 2 bases to trimming and J lost 4 bases, with 12 bases between them. The length of the CDR3 is 14 residues. Together with reference TRBV5-1 and TRBJ2-5, the CDR3 gives the full variable domain: KAGVTQTPRYLIKTRGQQVTLSCSPISGHRSVSWYQQTPGQGLQFLFEYFSETQRNKGNFPGRFSGRQFSNSRSEMNVSTLELGDSALYLCASSLTGILETQYFGPGTRLLVL.

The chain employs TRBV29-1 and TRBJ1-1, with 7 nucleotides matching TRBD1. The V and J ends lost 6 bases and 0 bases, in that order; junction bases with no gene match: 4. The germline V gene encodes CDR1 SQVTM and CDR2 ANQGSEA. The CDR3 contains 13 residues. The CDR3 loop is CSVSGTVNTEAFF. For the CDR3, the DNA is TGCAGCGTGAGCGGGACAGTGAACACTGAAGCTTTCTTT. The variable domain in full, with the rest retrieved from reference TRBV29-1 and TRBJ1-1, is SAVISQKPSRDICQRGTSLTIQCQVDSQVTMMFWYRQQPGQSLTLIATANQGSEATYESGFVIDKFPISRPNLTFSTLTVSNMSPEDSSIYLCSVSGTVNTEAFFGQGTRLTVV.